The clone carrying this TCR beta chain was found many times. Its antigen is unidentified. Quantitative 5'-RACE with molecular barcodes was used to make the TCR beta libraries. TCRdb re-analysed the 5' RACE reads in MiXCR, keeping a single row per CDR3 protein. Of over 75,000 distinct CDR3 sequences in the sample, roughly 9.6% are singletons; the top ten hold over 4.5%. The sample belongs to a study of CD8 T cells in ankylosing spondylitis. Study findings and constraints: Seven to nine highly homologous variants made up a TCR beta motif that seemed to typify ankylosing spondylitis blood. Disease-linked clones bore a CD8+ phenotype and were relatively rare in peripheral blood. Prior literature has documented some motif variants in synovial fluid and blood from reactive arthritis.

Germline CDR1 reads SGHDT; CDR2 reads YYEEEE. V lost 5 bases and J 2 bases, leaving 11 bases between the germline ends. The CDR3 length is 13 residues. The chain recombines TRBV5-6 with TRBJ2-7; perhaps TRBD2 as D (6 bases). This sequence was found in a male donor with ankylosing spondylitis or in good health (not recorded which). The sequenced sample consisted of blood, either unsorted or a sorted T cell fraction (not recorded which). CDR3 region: CASREGRTYEQYF. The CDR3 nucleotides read TGTGCCAGCAGGGAGGGACGGACCTACGAGCAGTACTTC.